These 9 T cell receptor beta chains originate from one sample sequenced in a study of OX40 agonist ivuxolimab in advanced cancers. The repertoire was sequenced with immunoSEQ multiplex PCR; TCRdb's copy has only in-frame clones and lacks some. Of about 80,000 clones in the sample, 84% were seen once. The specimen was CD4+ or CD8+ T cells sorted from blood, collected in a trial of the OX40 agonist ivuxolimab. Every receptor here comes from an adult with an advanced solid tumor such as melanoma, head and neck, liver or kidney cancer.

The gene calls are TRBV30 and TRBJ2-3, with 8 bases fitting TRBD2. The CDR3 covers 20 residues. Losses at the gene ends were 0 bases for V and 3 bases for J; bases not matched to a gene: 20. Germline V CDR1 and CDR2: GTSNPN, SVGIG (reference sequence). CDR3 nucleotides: TGTGCCTGGAGTGTAAGGGCTGGCGGGAGGAACCCTTTGGATACAGATACGCAGTATTTT. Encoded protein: CAWSVRAGGRNPLDTDTQYF.

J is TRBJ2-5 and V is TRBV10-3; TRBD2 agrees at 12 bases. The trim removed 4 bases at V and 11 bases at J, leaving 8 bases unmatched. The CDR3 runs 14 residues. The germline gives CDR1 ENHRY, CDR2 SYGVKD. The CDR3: CAISGLAGAVKQYF. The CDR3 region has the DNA TGTGCCATCAGTGGACTAGCGGGAGCTGTGAAGCAGTACTTC.

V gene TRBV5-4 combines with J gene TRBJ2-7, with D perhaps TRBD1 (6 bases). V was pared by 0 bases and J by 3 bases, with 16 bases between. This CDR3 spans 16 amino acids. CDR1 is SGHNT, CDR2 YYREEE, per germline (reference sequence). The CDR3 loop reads CASSLDNRVGGYEQYF. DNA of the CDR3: TGTGCCAGCAGCTTGGATAACAGGGTTGGGGGCTACGAGCAGTACTTC.

For the CDR3, the DNA is TGCGCCAGCAGCCAAGATCTTACAGGGGAGAGCACTGAAGCTTTCTTT. It translates to CASSQDLTGESTEAFF. The chain is built from TRBV4-3 and TRBJ1-1, with 7 bases lining up with TRBD1. CDR1 and CDR2 (germline): LGHNA, YSLEER. The ends lost 0 bases at V and 4 bases at J; junction bases unmatched: 8. This CDR3 is 16 amino acids long.

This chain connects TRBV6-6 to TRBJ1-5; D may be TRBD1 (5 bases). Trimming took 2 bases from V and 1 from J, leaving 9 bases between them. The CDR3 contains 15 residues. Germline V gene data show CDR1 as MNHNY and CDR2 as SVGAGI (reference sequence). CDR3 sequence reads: CASSYGGLSNQPQHF. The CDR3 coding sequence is TGTGCCAGCAGTTACGGGGGTTTAAGCAATCAGCCCCAGCATTTT.

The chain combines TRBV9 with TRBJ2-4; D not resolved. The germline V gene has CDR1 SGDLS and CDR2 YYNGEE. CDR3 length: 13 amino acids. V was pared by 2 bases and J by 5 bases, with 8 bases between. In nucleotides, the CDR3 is TGTGCCAGCAGCGTGGGCACGCAAAACATTCAGTACTTC. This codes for CASSVGTQNIQYF.

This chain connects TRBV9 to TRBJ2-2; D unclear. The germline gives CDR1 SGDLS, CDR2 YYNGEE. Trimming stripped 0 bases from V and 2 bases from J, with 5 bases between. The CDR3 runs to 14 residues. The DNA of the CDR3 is TGTGCCAGCAGCGTAGCTCCTAACACCGGGGAGCTGTTTTTT. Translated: CASSVAPNTGELFF.

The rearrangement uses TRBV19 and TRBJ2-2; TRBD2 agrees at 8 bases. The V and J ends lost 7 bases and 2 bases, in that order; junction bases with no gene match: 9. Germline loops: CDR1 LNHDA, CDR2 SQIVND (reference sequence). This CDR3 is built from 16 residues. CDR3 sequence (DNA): TGTGCCAGTACCGACGCGCGGGGGGCCAACACCGGGGAGCTGTTTTTT. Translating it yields CASTDARGANTGELFF.

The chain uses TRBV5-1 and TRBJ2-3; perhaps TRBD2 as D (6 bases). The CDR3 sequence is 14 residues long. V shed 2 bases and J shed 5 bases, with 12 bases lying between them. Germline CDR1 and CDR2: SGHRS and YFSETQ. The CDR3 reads CASSLTGVGDTQYF. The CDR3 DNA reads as TGCGCCAGCAGCTTAACGGGAGTTGGAGATACGCAGTATTTT.